This TCR beta chain derives from a study of blood T cell repertoires in COVID-19. This CDR3 contains 14 residues. The germline V gene has CDR1 SGHVS and CDR2 FQNEAQ. V dropped 6 bases and J dropped 7 bases, with 15 bases sitting between them. Here immunoSEQ multiplex PCR was the method, and the copy in TCRdb shows in-frame clones only, minus some. The sample consists of some 70,000 clones, around 90% of them appearing once. This TCR was recovered from a woman older than 75 with active COVID-19. The sequenced material came from peripheral blood. The chain uses TRBV7-8 and TRBJ2-2; D may be TRBD2 (6 bases). The CDR3 spells CASRVAVMVGELFF. CDR3 nucleotides: TGTGCCAGCAGAGTAGCGGTAATGGTCGGGGAGCTGTTTTTT.